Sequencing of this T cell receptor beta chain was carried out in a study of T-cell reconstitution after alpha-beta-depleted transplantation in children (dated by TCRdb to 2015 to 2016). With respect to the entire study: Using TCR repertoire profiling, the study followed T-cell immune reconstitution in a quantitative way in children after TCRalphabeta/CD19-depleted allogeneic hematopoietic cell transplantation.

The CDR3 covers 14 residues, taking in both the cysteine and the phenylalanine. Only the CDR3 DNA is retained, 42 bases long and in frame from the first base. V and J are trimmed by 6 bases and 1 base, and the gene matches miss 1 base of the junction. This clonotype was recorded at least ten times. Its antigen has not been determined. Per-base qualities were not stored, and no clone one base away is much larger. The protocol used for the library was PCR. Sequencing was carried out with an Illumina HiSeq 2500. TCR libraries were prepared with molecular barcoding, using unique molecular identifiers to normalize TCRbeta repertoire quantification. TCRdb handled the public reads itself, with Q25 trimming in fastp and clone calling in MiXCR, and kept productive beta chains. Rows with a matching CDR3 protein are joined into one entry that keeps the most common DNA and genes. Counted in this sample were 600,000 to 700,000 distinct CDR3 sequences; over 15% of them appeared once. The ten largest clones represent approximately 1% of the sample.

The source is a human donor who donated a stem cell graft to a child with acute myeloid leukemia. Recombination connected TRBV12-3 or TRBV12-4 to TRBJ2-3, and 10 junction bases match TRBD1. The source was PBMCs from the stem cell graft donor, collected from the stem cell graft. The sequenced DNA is TGTGCCAGCAGCGGGACAGGGGGCACAGATACGCAGTATTTT. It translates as CASSGTGGTDTQYF.